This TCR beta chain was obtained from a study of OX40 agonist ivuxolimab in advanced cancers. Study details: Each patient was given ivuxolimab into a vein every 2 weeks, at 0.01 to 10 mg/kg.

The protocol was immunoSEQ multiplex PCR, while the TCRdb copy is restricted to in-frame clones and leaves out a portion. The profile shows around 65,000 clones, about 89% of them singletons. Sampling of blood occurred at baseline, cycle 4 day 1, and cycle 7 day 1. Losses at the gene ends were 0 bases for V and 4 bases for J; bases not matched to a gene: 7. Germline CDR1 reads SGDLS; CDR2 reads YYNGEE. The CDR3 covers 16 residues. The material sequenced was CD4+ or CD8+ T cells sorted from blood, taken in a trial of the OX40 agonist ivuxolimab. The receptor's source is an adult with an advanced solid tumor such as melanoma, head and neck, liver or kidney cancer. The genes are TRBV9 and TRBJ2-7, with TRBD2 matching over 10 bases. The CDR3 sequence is CASSVAPAGGPYEQYF. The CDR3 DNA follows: TGTGCCAGCAGCGTAGCTCCAGCGGGAGGGCCTTACGAGCAGTACTTC.